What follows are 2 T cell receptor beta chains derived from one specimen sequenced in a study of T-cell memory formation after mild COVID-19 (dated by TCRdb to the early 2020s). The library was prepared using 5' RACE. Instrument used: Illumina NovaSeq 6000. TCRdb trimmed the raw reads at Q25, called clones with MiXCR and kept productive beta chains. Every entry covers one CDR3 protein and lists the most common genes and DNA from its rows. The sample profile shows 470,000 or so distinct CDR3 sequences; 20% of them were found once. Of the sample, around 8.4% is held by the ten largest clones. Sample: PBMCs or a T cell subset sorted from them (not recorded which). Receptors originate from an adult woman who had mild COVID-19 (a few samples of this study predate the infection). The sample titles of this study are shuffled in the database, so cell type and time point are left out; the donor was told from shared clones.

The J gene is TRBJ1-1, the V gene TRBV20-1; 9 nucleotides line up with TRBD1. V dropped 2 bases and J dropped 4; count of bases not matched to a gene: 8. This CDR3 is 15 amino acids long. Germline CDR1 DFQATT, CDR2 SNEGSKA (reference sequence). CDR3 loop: CSARNRDRAGTEAFF. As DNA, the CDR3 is TGCAGTGCTAGAAACCGGGACAGGGCCGGCACTGAAGCTTTCTTT.

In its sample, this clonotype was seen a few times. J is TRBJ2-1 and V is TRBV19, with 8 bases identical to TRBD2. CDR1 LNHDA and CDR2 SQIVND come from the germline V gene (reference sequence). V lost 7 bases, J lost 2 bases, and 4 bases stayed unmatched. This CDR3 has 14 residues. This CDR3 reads CASNSGRAYNEQFF. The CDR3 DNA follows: TGTGCCAGTAACTCCGGGAGGGCCTACAATGAGCAGTTCTTC.